This T cell receptor beta chain was observed in a study of cytomegalovirus exposure and HLA in healthy donors. Across the whole study: A prior analysis found roughly 100 million unique TCR beta sequences from around 200 million T cells.

PCR involved 60 Vbeta and 13 Jbeta primers. Sequenced by immunoSEQ multiplex PCR; TCRdb stores in-frame clones only, minus some. The profile shows about 200,000 clones, around 73% of them singletons. Study-level points and caveats: Association of a missense DCLRE1C variant with TCR beta V- and J-gene trimming was reported in a later analysis.

A note on this clone: The target antigen is unknown.

This TCR came from a woman younger than 45 in good health and CMV-seronegative. The sequenced material came from PBMCs.

CDR3 loop: CASSLASSGTEAFF. The DNA for the CDR3 is TGTGCCAGCAGCTTAGCTAGTAGCGGCACTGAAGCTTTCTTT. This chain links TRBV7-9 with TRBJ1-1, with no clear D. CDR3 length: 14 amino acids. Germline CDR1 SEHNR, CDR2 FQNEAQ (reference sequence). The V end was cut by 0 bases, the J end by 4 bases, with 9 bases between.